Listed below are T cell receptor beta chains from one sample, sequenced in a study of CD8+CD57+ T cells in acquired aplastic anemia. TCRdb processed the reads anew with MiXCR; each CDR3 protein has one entry. The table lists hundreds of thousands of distinct CDR3 sequences, roughly a third of them singletons. The sample comprised sorted CD4+, CD8+, or CD8+CD57+ T cells (not recorded which) from PBMCs. These receptors all come from a human donor with aplastic anemia. Both conserved end residues are part of each CDR3. The D gene is left open where the match is weak. For some rows the clone size is stated as once, few or many, or as a class when expanded; others skip it.

clone_size,j_call,v_call,d_call,cdr3_aa,cdr3_nt
many,TRBJ1-2,TRBV11-1,-,CASSLSPGTNYGYTF,TGTGCCAGCAGCTTATCTCCAGGAACTAACTATGGCTACACCTTC
-,TRBJ2-5,TRBV19,TRBD1,CASSLRGRGLETQYF,TGTGCCAGTAGTCTCCGCGGCAGGGGGCTTGAGACCCAGTACTTC
-,TRBJ2-1,TRBV7-3,-,CASLRDNNEQFF,TGTGCCAGCTTAAGGGATAACAATGAGCAGTTCTTC
many,TRBJ1-5,TRBV20-1,-,CSARADQPQHF,TGCAGTGCTAGAGCGGATCAGCCCCAGCATTTT
many,TRBJ2-1,TRBV20-1,TRBD2,CSPRGLAAYNEQFF,TGCAGTCCACGAGGACTAGCGGCCTACAATGAGCAGTTCTTC
few,TRBJ2-7,TRBV24-1,TRBD1,CATSDDRQGMVEQYF,TGTGCCACCAGTGACGACAGACAGGGGATGGTTGAGCAGTACTTC
few,TRBJ2-3,TRBV12-5,-,CASASSTDTQYF,TGTGCTAGTGCTTCTAGCACAGATACGCAGTATTTT
few,TRBJ2-7,TRBV6-5,-,CASSYSASGSGEQYF,TGTGCCAGCAGTTACTCTGCGTCGGGTTCAGGCGAGCAGTACTTC
many,TRBJ1-3,TRBV20-1,-,CSARTAGNTIYF,TGCAGTGCTAGGACAGCTGGAAACACCATATATTTT
-,TRBJ2-5,TRBV24-1,-,CATSVGRGTEETQYF,TGTGCCACCAGCGTCGGACGGGGAACCGAAGAGACCCAGTACTTC
many,TRBJ1-6,TRBV7-6,-,CASSLGRNSPLHF,TGTGCCAGCAGCTTAGGTCGCAATTCACCCCTCCACTTT
-,TRBJ2-7,TRBV5-1,TRBD1,CASSTEPGQGLYKQYF,TGCGCCAGCAGCACGGAGCCGGGACAGGGTCTCTACAAGCAGTACTTC
many,TRBJ1-1,TRBV12-3/TRBV12-4,-,CASTLRGDTEAFF,TGTGCCAGCACACTACGGGGGGACACTGAAGCTTTCTTT
-,TRBJ2-7,TRBV2,TRBD1,CASRQDRVNEQYF,TGTGCCAGCAGGCAGGACAGGGTCAACGAGCAGTACTTC
-,TRBJ1-5,TRBV19,-,CASGAGGNQPQHF,TGTGCCAGTGGTGCGGGGGGCAATCAGCCCCAGCATTTT
-,TRBJ1-2,TRBV5-5,TRBD1,CASSLVSTGGFYGYTF,TGTGCCAGCAGCTTGGTCTCAACAGGGGGCTTCTATGGCTACACCTTC
many,TRBJ1-2,TRBV9,-,CASSPQVSHYGYTF,TGTGCCAGCAGCCCCCAGGTGAGCCACTATGGCTACACCTTC
-,TRBJ2-1,TRBV11-2,-,CASSLHFQGGGNEQFF,TGTGCCAGCAGCTTACACTTCCAGGGAGGTGGCAATGAGCAGTTCTTC
few,TRBJ2-7,TRBV19,TRBD2,CASGGAAYEQYF,TGTGCCAGCGGGGGGGCAGCCTACGAGCAGTACTTC
-,TRBJ1-1,TRBV6-1,-,CASSGQRGGTEAFF,TGTGCCAGCAGTGGCCAAAGAGGGGGCACTGAAGCTTTCTTT
many,TRBJ1-5,TRBV20-1,-,CSARDAALDQPQHF,TGCAGTGCTAGAGATGCAGCGCTAGATCAGCCCCAGCATTTT
-,TRBJ2-4,TRBV2,-,CASSLAPGLNIQYF,TGTGCCAGCAGTTTAGCGCCGGGCTTAAACATTCAGTACTTC
many,TRBJ1-2,TRBV19,-,CASSMKTRGDYGYTF,TGTGCCAGTAGTATGAAAACTCGGGGGGACTATGGCTACACCTTC
few,TRBJ2-1,TRBV11-1,-,CAWSKGASGYNEQFF,TGTGCCTGGTCCAAGGGGGCTAGCGGATACAATGAGCAGTTCTTC
few,TRBJ1-1,TRBV19,TRBD1,CASRGPNRGGNTEAFF,TGTGCCAGTAGAGGTCCCAACAGGGGAGGAAACACTGAAGCTTTCTTT
-,TRBJ1-1,TRBV5-1,-,CASSFATNTEAFF,TGCGCCAGCAGCTTCGCAACGAACACTGAAGCTTTCTTT
-,TRBJ1-6,TRBV7-9,TRBD1,CASSWGTVRNSPLHF,TGTGCCAGCAGCTGGGGGACAGTAAGAAATTCACCCCTCCACTTT
-,TRBJ2-1,TRBV11-1,-,CASSLVGTDIYNEQFF,TGTGCCAGCAGCTTGGTAGGGACGGACATCTACAATGAGCAGTTCTTC
many,TRBJ2-7,TRBV2,-,CASTITGPNTYEQYF,TGTGCCAGCACCATCACGGGGCCGAATACCTACGAGCAGTACTTC
few,TRBJ2-3,TRBV12-3/TRBV12-4,-,CASSPHRDGDADTQYF,TGTGCCAGCAGCCCTCACCGGGACGGGGATGCAGATACGCAGTATTTT
many,TRBJ1-2,TRBV7-9,-,CASSLGGGDTF,TGTGCCAGCAGCTTAGGGGGAGGAGACACCTTC
-,TRBJ2-1,TRBV7-9,TRBD2,CASSFSGSHEQFF,TGTGCCAGCAGCTTTAGCGGGAGTCATGAGCAGTTCTTC
few,TRBJ1-1,TRBV7-9,-,CASRGYVAFF,TGTGCCAGCAGGGGGTACGTGGCTTTCTTT
-,TRBJ1-5,TRBV5-1,TRBD1,CASSLAPGGYQPQHF,TGCGCCAGCAGCTTGGCGCCAGGGGGTTATCAGCCCCAGCATTTT
-,TRBJ2-2,TRBV14,-,CASSQLGAGELFF,TGTGCCAGCAGCCAACTCGGGGCCGGGGAGCTGTTTTTT
few,TRBJ2-5,TRBV7-2,TRBD2,CASSLGSLAGGEETQYF,TGTGCCAGCAGCTTAGGGTCTCTCGCGGGGGGTGAAGAGACCCAGTACTTC
-,TRBJ1-4,TRBV27,-,CASSLGASANEKLFF,TGTGCCAGCAGTTTGGGGGCCTCGGCTAATGAAAAACTGTTTTTT
-,TRBJ2-5,TRBV11-3,-,CASSRGRVSETQYF,TGTGCCAGCAGCCGGGGCAGGGTTTCAGAGACCCAGTACTTC
many,TRBJ2-1,TRBV24-1,TRBD1,CATSDGQGVYNEQFF,TGTGCCACCAGTGATGGTCAGGGGGTCTACAATGAGCAGTTCTTC
many,TRBJ2-7,TRBV2,-,CASRSGTSSSEQYF,TGTGCCAGCCGCTCGGGGACAAGTTCCTCCGAGCAGTACTTC
-,TRBJ2-5,TRBV2,-,CASTGLNTGETQYF,TGTGCCAGCACCGGACTGAACACCGGGGAGACCCAGTACTTC
-,TRBJ2-5,TRBV19,-,CASSIWLGSQDQETQYF,TGTGCCAGTAGTATTTGGCTGGGCAGCCAAGATCAAGAGACCCAGTACTTC
-,TRBJ1-1,TRBV20-1,-,CSAGDTEAFF,TGCAGTGCTGGGGACACTGAAGCTTTCTTT
many,TRBJ1-5,TRBV19,-,CASSIPWGFQPQHF,TGTGCCAGTAGTATCCCTTGGGGGTTCCAGCCCCAGCATTTT
-,TRBJ1-1,TRBV20-1,-,CSARDYFREGMDTEAFF,TGCAGTGCTAGAGATTATTTCCGAGAAGGGATGGACACTGAAGCTTTCTTT
-,TRBJ1-1,TRBV5-1,-,CASSFLRRDTEAFF,TGCGCCAGCAGCTTTTTGAGGAGGGACACTGAAGCTTTCTTT
few,TRBJ2-1,TRBV11-1,-,CASSFHLPMTPPRLLEQFF,TGTGCCAGCAGCTTTCACCTCCCAATGACGCCGCCGAGACTTCTTGAGCAGTTCTTC
-,TRBJ2-1,TRBV20-1,TRBD2,CSAPTSSGEQFF,TGCAGTGCTCCGACTAGCTCCGGTGAGCAGTTCTTC
-,TRBJ1-2,TRBV6-2/TRBV6-3,-,CASSYLSDRRSNYGYTF,TGTGCCAGCAGTTACCTCTCCGACAGGAGATCTAACTATGGCTACACCTTC
-,TRBJ2-7,TRBV24-1,-,CAIQYEQYF,TGTGCCATCCAATACGAGCAGTACTTC
few,TRBJ2-7,TRBV9,-,CASSVFASGAYEQYF,TGTGCCAGCAGCGTATTCGCGTCAGGGGCGTACGAGCAGTACTTC
many,TRBJ1-5,TRBV2,TRBD1,CASSGAGTGGRQPQHF,TGTGCCAGCAGTGGGGCGGGGACAGGGGGCAGGCAGCCCCAGCATTTT
-,TRBJ2-7,TRBV5-6,-,CASSRFDREATYEQYF,TGTGCCAGCAGCCGCTTTGACAGGGAGGCGACCTACGAGCAGTACTTC